The 25 T cell receptor beta chains below come from one sample, sequenced in a study of blood T cell repertoires in COVID-19. TCRdb's copy holds only in-frame clones and misses some; the assay was immunoSEQ multiplex PCR. The table lists tens of thousands of clones, roughly 90% of them singletons. The sample was peripheral blood. The source is a man between 60 and 75 years old with acute or convalescent COVID-19.

The chain carries TRBV5-1 and TRBJ1-3; the D is unclear. CDR3 length: 15 residues. Trimming took off 3 bases at V and 2 bases at J, with 12 bases between the two ends. Germline V gene lookup returns CDR1 SGHRS and CDR2 YFSETQ. The CDR3 bases are TGCGCCAGCAGCTCCGACTTGTTAACTGGAAACACCATATATTTT. Its protein is CASSSDLLTGNTIYF.

The chain has TRBV5-1 and TRBJ1-2, with TRBD1 matching over 8 bases. The trim removed 4 bases at V and 6 bases at J, leaving 2 bases unmatched. CDR3 size: 12 residues. In germline, CDR1 is SGHRS, CDR2 YFSETQ. This CDR3 reads CASSADRDGYTF. The CDR3 DNA reads TGCGCCAGCAGCGCGGACAGGGATGGCTACACCTTC.

The V and J genes are TRBV27 and TRBJ1-1; possible D gene TRBD1, 6 bases. Trimming cost V 7 bases and J 6 bases, with 12 bases left between them. There are 12 residues in the CDR3. Germline V lookup: CDR1 MNHEY, CDR2 SMNVEV (reference sequence). CDR3 sequence (DNA): TGTGCCAGCACAGGGGAACACGCTGAAGCTTTCTTT. This encodes CASTGEHAEAFF.

A single count supports this clone. The genes are TRBV4-2 and TRBJ2-3, with TRBD2 identical over 14 bases. Germline V gene lookup returns CDR1 LGHNA and CDR2 YNFKEQ. V gave up 0 bases and J gave up 8 bases; unmatched junction bases: 4. The CDR3 extends over 16 amino acids. The CDR3 DNA reads TGTGCCAGCAGCCAAGAGACTAGCGGGGGGGCCGGTACGCAGTATTTT. It encodes CASSQETSGGAGTQYF.

The DNA of the CDR3 is TGCGCCAGCAGCTTGAGCGCAGGGACTGGGGCCAACGTCCTGACTTTC. This encodes CASSLSAGTGANVLTF. This chain links TRBV5-1 with TRBJ2-6; D is possibly TRBD1 (5 bases). Trimming cost V 1 base and J 2 bases, with 10 bases left between them. Per the germline V gene, CDR1 is SGHRS and CDR2 is YFSETQ. The CDR3 runs to 16 residues.

V is TRBV9 and J is TRBJ2-3; unclear D gene. The CDR3 is made up of 12 amino acids. Between the trimmed V and J ends, which lost 3 bases and 0 bases, there was a span of 2 bases. Germline values: CDR1 SGDLS, CDR2 YYNGEE. Here the CDR3 reads CASSASTDTQYF. In DNA form, the CDR3 reads TGTGCCAGCAGCGCGAGCACAGATACGCAGTATTTT.

This rearrangement joins TRBV5-1 to TRBJ1-4; D gene unclear. CDR3 length: 13 residues. From germline, CDR1 is SGHRS and CDR2 YFSETQ. V gave up 1 base and J gave up 6 bases, with 7 bases separating them. CDR3: CASSLSGHEKLFF. In nucleotides, the CDR3 is TGCGCCAGCAGCTTGAGTGGGCATGAAAAACTGTTTTTT.

The V and J genes are TRBV5-8 and TRBJ1-2; TRBD1 aligns across 7 bases. V dropped 6 bases and J dropped 1; count of bases not matched to a gene: 9. The CDR3 sequence is 15 residues long. Germline assignment: CDR1 SGHTS and CDR2 YDEGEE. The CDR3 loop is CASTLGQALNYGYTF. The CDR3 DNA sequence: TGTGCCAGCACCCTAGGACAGGCCCTTAACTATGGCTACACCTTC.

Of note for this clone: This same CDR3 is encoded by further DNA sequences in the sample. This rearrangement joins TRBV5-1 to TRBJ1-5; D is ambiguous. Between the trimmed V and J ends, which lost 0 bases and 3 bases, there was a span of 4 bases. The CDR3 runs to 13 residues. Germline values: CDR1 SGHRS, CDR2 YFSETQ. The CDR3 sequence: CASSLGVNQPQHF. The DNA for the CDR3 is TGCGCCAGCAGCTTGGGCGTCAATCAGCCCCAGCATTTT.

This clone was counted once. CDR3 in amino acids: CASSQWDSFRYTEAFF. As DNA, the CDR3 is TGCGCCAGCAGTCAATGGGACAGTTTCCGGTACACTGAAGCTTTCTTT. J is TRBJ1-1 and V is TRBV23-1; 7 bases align to TRBD1. TRBV23-1 falls under the ORF class, with uncertain function. The ends lost 1 base at V and 3 bases at J; junction bases unmatched: 8. CDR3 length: 16 residues.

The chain combines TRBV6-5 with TRBJ1-6; D is undetermined. Trimming took 6 bases from V and 7 from J, leaving 13 bases between them. The CDR3 is made up of 14 amino acids. Germline assignment: CDR1 MNHEY and CDR2 SVGAGI. The CDR3 here is CASRLEISNSPLHF. CDR3 DNA: TGTGCCAGCAGGCTAGAGATCAGCAATTCACCCCTCCACTTT.

The chain couples TRBV6-6 to TRBJ1-6; D uncertain. Per germline, CDR1 MNHNY and CDR2 SVGAGI (reference sequence). Trimming cost V 2 bases and J 7 bases, with 12 bases left between them. CDR3 length equals 15 residues. The CDR3: CASSYAQIRNSPLHF. As DNA, the CDR3 is TGTGCCAGCAGTTACGCCCAAATCCGGAATTCACCCCTCCACTTT.

This chain joins TRBV14 and TRBJ1-2; the D gene is possibly TRBD1 (5 bases). Trimming left V 0 bases short and J 4 bases short, with 12 bases between. This CDR3 has 15 residues. The germline V gene encodes CDR1 SGHDN and CDR2 FVKESK. CDR3 loop: CASSQDLGQLYGYTF. The CDR3 DNA is TGTGCCAGCAGCCAAGATCTTGGACAACTCTATGGCTACACCTTC.

The CDR3 sequence: CASSLALVDEQFF. The CDR3 coding sequence is TGCGCCAGCAGCTTGGCTCTTGTCGATGAGCAGTTCTTC. The V gene is TRBV5-1, the J gene TRBJ2-1; D unclear. V lost 0 bases, J lost 8 bases, and 9 bases lay in between. CDR1 is SGHRS, CDR2 YFSETQ, per germline. This CDR3 region has 13 residues.

The V gene is TRBV18, the J gene TRBJ1-1, with TRBD1 matching 10 bases. V lost 6 bases to trimming and J lost 3 bases; unmatched junction nucleotides: 7. CDR3 length: 15 residues. Germline V CDR1 and CDR2: KGHSH, LQKENI. The CDR3 loop is CASSPWTGGDTEAFF. The CDR3 nucleotides read TGTGCCAGCTCCCCCTGGACAGGGGGGGACACTGAAGCTTTCTTT.

This chain links TRBV5-8 with TRBJ1-6; D is perhaps TRBD1 (6 bases). This CDR3 is 15 amino acids long. Germline assignment: CDR1 SGHTS and CDR2 YDEGEE. V was clipped by 0 bases and J by 6 bases, with 10 bases between them. The CDR3 DNA is TGTGCCAGCAGCTTGGGTCCAGGGGTTAATTCACCCCTCCACTTT. Protein: CASSLGPGVNSPLHF.

V gene TRBV6-5 combines with J gene TRBJ1-3; D is unresolved. The CDR3 is made up of 15 amino acids. The V end lost 0 bases, the J end lost 2 bases, and 8 bases lay between the germline ends. Germline V lookup: CDR1 MNHEY, CDR2 SVGAGI. DNA of the CDR3: TGTGCCAGCAGTTACTCGATCCGGGCTGGAAACACCATATATTTT. This codes for CASSYSIRAGNTIYF.

CDR3 DNA: TGTGCCTGGAGTGGACAGGGCTTACGGACTGAAGCTTTCTTT. Translated: CAWSGQGLRTEAFF. This rearrangement joins TRBV30 to TRBJ1-1; 7 bases fit TRBD1. CDR1 and CDR2 from the germline V gene are GTSNPN and SVGIG (reference sequence). Losses at the gene ends were 1 base for V and 5 bases for J; bases not matched to a gene: 7. The CDR3 consists of 14 residues.

V and J are TRBV19 and TRBJ2-6; D remains unclear. V was cut by 5 bases and J by 0 bases, with 5 bases left in between. The CDR3 is 14 amino acids. In germline, CDR1 is LNHDA, CDR2 SQIVND (reference sequence). CDR3 amino acids: CASSPDSGANVLTF. CDR3 DNA sequence: TGTGCCAGTAGTCCAGACTCTGGGGCCAACGTCCTGACTTTC.

The chain is built from TRBV6-5 and TRBJ2-1, with D uncertain. V was pared by 6 bases and J by 5 bases, with 5 bases between. The CDR3 length is 11 residues. CDR1 and CDR2 from the germline V gene are MNHEY and SVGAGI. CDR3 coding DNA: TGTGCCAGCAGGGGCAACAATGAGCAGTTCTTC. Translating gives CASRGNNEQFF.

The chain is built from TRBV7-9 and TRBJ2-7; D is perhaps TRBD1 (6 bases). Trimming took 5 bases from V and 7 from J, leaving 15 bases between them. The germline V gene encodes CDR1 SEHNR and CDR2 FQNEAQ (reference sequence). The CDR3 totals 13 residues. The CDR3 nucleotides read TGTGCCAGCAGCCCGCCGGACAGAAATGAGCAGTACTTC. This encodes CASSPPDRNEQYF.

The V and J genes are TRBV18 and TRBJ2-6; D is possibly TRBD2 (7 bases). The CDR3 is 17 residues long. Germline CDR1 is KGHSH and CDR2 is LQKENI. V was clipped by 1 base and J by 5 bases, with 15 bases between them. The CDR3 here is CASSPRESGTRANVLTF. The CDR3 nucleotides are TGTGCCAGCTCACCACGGGAGAGCGGGACAAGGGCCAACGTCCTGACTTTC.

The chain is built from TRBV14 and TRBJ2-3; tentative D call: TRBD1 (6 bases). Trimming took 4 bases from V and 7 from J, leaving 15 bases between them. CDR1 and CDR2 (germline): SGHDN, FVKESK. This CDR3 spans 14 amino acids. DNA of the CDR3: TGTGCCAGCAGCCCGGAATTAACAGGGAATACGCAGTATTTT. The encoded protein is CASSPELTGNTQYF.

The chain links TRBV7-9 to TRBJ1-6; D not resolved. CDR3 length: 16 residues. The germline gives CDR1 SEHNR, CDR2 FQNEAQ (reference sequence). Trimming removed 1 base at V and 10 bases at J, with 17 bases between. The CDR3 sequence is CASSLVVQPTNSPLHF. The CDR3 DNA reads TGTGCCAGCAGCTTAGTTGTACAACCAACGAACTCACCCCTCCACTTT.

The chain uses TRBV6-5 and TRBJ1-5; maybe TRBD1 (6 bases). Germline V gene sequence: CDR1 MNHEY, CDR2 SVGAGI. Trimming cost V 10 bases and J 0 bases, with 13 bases left between them. This CDR3 has 14 residues. CDR3 loop: CATKDRNSNQPQHF. DNA for the CDR3: TGTGCCACTAAGGACAGAAATAGCAATCAGCCCCAGCATTTT.